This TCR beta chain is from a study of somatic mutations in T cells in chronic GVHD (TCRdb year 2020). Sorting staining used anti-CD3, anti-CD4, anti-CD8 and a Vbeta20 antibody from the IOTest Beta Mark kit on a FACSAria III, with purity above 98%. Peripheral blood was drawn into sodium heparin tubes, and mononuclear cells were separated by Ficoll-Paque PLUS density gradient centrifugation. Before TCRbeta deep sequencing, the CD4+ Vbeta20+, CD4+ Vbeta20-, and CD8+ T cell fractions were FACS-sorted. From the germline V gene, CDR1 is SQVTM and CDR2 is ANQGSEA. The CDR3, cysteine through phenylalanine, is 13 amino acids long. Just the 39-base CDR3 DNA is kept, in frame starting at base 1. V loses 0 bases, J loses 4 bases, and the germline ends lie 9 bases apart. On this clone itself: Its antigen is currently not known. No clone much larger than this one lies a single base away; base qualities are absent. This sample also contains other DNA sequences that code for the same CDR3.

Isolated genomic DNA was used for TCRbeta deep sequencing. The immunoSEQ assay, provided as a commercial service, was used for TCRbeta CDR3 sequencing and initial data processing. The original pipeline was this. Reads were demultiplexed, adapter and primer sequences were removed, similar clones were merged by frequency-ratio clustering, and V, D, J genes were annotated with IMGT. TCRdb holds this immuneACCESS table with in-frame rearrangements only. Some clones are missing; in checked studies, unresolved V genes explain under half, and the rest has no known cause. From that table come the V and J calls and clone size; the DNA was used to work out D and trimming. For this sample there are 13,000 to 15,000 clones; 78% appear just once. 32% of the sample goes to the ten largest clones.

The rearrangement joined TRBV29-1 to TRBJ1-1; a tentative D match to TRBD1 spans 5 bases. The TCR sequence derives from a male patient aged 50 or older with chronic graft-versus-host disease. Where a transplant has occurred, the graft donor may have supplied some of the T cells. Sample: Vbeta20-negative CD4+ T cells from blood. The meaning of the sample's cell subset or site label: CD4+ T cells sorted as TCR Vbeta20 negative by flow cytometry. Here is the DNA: TGCAGCGTTGAAGAGACCGGGGGCACTGAAGCTTTCTTT. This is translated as CSVEETGGTEAFF.